The rows below give T cell receptor beta chains drawn from one sample of a study of regulatory T cells in long-lasting Graves disease. TCRdb used MiXCR to reprocess the multiplex PCR reads, holding one entry per CDR3 protein. The data hold roughly 400,000 distinct CDR3 sequences, with around 20% observed a single time. The starting material was peripheral blood mononuclear cells (PBMCs), obtained when the disease was refractory, from a patient treated with antithyroid drugs. These receptors all stem from a female donor with Graves disease. The CDR3 runs from the conserved cysteine through the conserved F or W. D genes are given only for firm matches. Clone size, where shown, is once, few, many, or a class for clones that have expanded.

CDR3 protein	CDR3 DNA	J gene	clone size	CDR3 length	D gene	V gene
CVSSPSSIYEQYF	TGTGTCAGCAGTCCCTCGTCTATCTACGAGCAGTACTTC	TRBJ2-7	NA	13	NA	TRBV27
CASSLLGLSNTGELFF	TGTGCCAGCAGCCTCTTAGGCTTGTCGAACACCGGGGAGCTGTTTTTT	TRBJ2-2	many	16	NA	TRBV7-2
CASRRTGHQYEQYF	TGTGCCAGCAGGCGGACGGGACACCAATACGAGCAGTACTTC	TRBJ2-7	many	14	NA	TRBV6-1
CASSVGGVGEKLFF	TGTGCCAGCAGCGTAGGCGGGGTGGGTGAAAAACTGTTTTTT	TRBJ1-4	NA	14	NA	TRBV9
CASKGGSSETQYF	TGTGCCAGTAAGGGCGGGAGTTCAGAGACCCAGTACTTC	TRBJ2-5	NA	13	TRBD2	TRBV19
CSAPTPGGTYEQYF	TGCAGTGCCCCGACACCCGGGGGAACCTACGAGCAGTACTTC	TRBJ2-7	NA	14	NA	TRBV20-1
CAVRQVDGANVLTF	TGTGCCGTGAGACAGGTGGACGGGGCCAACGTCCTGACTTTC	TRBJ2-6	NA	14	NA	TRBV28
CASSYSSGWGDSPLHF	TGTGCCAGCAGTTACTCGTCCGGATGGGGTGATTCACCCCTCCACTTT	TRBJ1-6	few	16	NA	TRBV6-2/TRBV6-3
CASSPTQGSGELFF	TGTGCCAGCAGTCCAACACAGGGTTCCGGGGAGCTGTTTTTT	TRBJ2-2	many	14	NA	TRBV6-1
CASSQERMVVINTEAFF	TGTGCCAGCAGCCAAGAGCGGATGGTGGTGATCAACACTGAAGCTTTCTTT	TRBJ1-1	few	17	NA	TRBV14
CASSPRVAGLYGQYF	TGTGCCAGCAGTCCTCGGGTAGCGGGCCTTTACGGGCAGTACTTC	TRBJ2-7	many	15	TRBD2	TRBV6-1
CASSLVQNTGELFF	TGTGCCAGCAGCTTGGTTCAGAACACCGGGGAGCTGTTTTTT	TRBJ2-2	few	14	NA	TRBV5-6
CASSSGPGTRETQYF	TGTGCCAGCAGCTCAGGACCCGGGACTCGGGAGACCCAGTACTTC	TRBJ2-5	few	15	NA	TRBV7-9
CSATYSGRAGETQYF	TGCAGTGCTACCTATAGCGGGAGGGCCGGGGAGACCCAGTACTTC	TRBJ2-5	many	15	TRBD2	TRBV20-1
CATSRDRYYEQYF	TGTGCCACCAGCAGAGATAGGTACTACGAGCAGTACTTC	TRBJ2-7	NA	13	NA	TRBV15
CASSPGYRQETQYF	TGTGCCAGCAGCCCCGGATACAGGCAAGAGACCCAGTACTTC	TRBJ2-5	NA	14	NA	TRBV25-1
CASSVIRDTEAFF	TGTGCCAGCAGTGTGATTCGGGACACTGAAGCTTTCTTT	TRBJ1-1	many	13	NA	TRBV2
CASSPRPDSTGTEAFF	TGTGCCAGCAGTCCCAGACCCGACAGCACCGGTACTGAAGCTTTCTTT	TRBJ1-1	many	16	NA	TRBV28
CASSLLTSGPNTGELFF	TGTGCCAGCAGTCTTCTTACTAGCGGGCCGAACACCGGGGAGCTGTTTTTT	TRBJ2-2	few	17	TRBD2	TRBV3-1
CASSQGRWLAGENSYEQYF	TGTGCCAGCAGCCAAGGGAGATGGCTAGCGGGAGAAAACTCCTACGAGCAGTACTTC	TRBJ2-7	few	19	TRBD2	TRBV4-2
CSVDGLELGGETQYF	TGCAGCGTTGATGGACTAGAGTTAGGGGGAGAGACCCAGTACTTC	TRBJ2-5	few	15	NA	TRBV29-1
CASRDGTYNEQFF	TGTGCCAGCCGCGACGGAACCTACAATGAGCAGTTCTTC	TRBJ2-1	NA	13	NA	TRBV2
CATSRGVEQYF	TGTGCCACCAGCAGAGGGGTGGAGCAGTACTTC	TRBJ2-7	many	11	NA	TRBV15
CACKRTDIINTGELFF	TGTGCCTGTAAGCGGACAGATATTATCAACACCGGGGAGCTGTTTTTT	TRBJ2-2	once	16	NA	TRBV30
CASSAQGVEQYF	TGTGCCAGCAGCGCACAGGGCGTCGAGCAGTACTTC	TRBJ2-7	NA	12	NA	TRBV7-2
CASSPRGPNTEAFF	TGTGCCAGCAGCCCCCGGGGGCCGAACACTGAAGCTTTCTTT	TRBJ1-1	many	14	NA	TRBV2
CASTTLGGHGELFF	TGTGCCAGCACAACCTTAGGGGGCCACGGGGAGCTGTTTTTT	TRBJ2-2	many	14	TRBD1	TRBV27
CASSQPSRQETQYF	TGCGCCAGCAGCCAACCCTCAAGACAAGAGACCCAGTACTTC	TRBJ2-5	NA	14	NA	TRBV4-1
CASSPRTDYTGELFF	TGTGCCAGCAGCCCCCGGACGGACTACACCGGGGAGCTGTTTTTT	TRBJ2-2	once	15	NA	TRBV9
CASSFRLFYEQFF	TGTGCCAGCAGCTTCCGGCTATTCTATGAGCAGTTCTTC	TRBJ2-1	NA	13	NA	TRBV7-8
CASSLGGRDGIRELFF	TGCGCCAGCAGCTTGGGCGGGAGAGATGGCATAAGGGAGCTGTTTTTT	TRBJ2-2	few	16	TRBD2	TRBV5-1
CASSAKPVDTEAFF	TGTGCCAGCAGTGCCAAGCCTGTGGACACTGAAGCTTTCTTT	TRBJ1-1	many	14	NA	TRBV6-1
CASNDRGSIYNSPLHF	TGTGCCAGCAACGACAGGGGGTCGATCTATAATTCACCCCTCCACTTT	TRBJ1-6	few	16	TRBD1	TRBV6-1
CASSQSAANYGYTF	TGTGCCAGCAGCCAATCGGCAGCGAACTATGGCTACACCTTC	TRBJ1-2	many	14	NA	TRBV16
CASSEWELTSYGYTF	TGTGCCAGCAGTGAATGGGAGCTGACAAGCTATGGCTACACCTTC	TRBJ1-2	many	15	NA	TRBV25-1
CASTPGGRDEQYF	TGTGCCAGCACCCCAGGGGGCCGGGACGAGCAGTACTTC	TRBJ2-7	few	13	TRBD1	TRBV7-9
CASSASARGHLGQPQHF	TGTGCCAGCAGTGCCAGCGCCAGGGGGCACCTTGGGCAGCCCCAGCATTTT	TRBJ1-5	NA	17	TRBD1	TRBV6-1
CASSLSWTAGYGYTF	TGTGCCAGTAGTCTATCTTGGACAGCCGGCTATGGCTACACCTTC	TRBJ1-2	few	15	NA	TRBV19
CASSTGRLNEKLFF	TGTGCCAGCAGCACCGGACGGCTTAATGAAAAACTGTTTTTT	TRBJ1-4	NA	14	NA	TRBV7-9
CASSYGQISYNEQFF	TGTGCCAGCAGTTACGGACAGATTTCCTACAATGAGCAGTTCTTC	TRBJ2-1	few	15	NA	TRBV6-5
CAWSEIGRGRETQYF	TGTGCCTGGAGTGAGATTGGGAGGGGGCGGGAGACCCAGTACTTC	TRBJ2-5	few	15	NA	TRBV30
CASSLRDEGYEQYF	TGTGCCAGCAGCTTAAGAGACGAGGGCTACGAGCAGTACTTC	TRBJ2-7	few	14	NA	TRBV7-9
CASSSSGTGDRYEQYF	TGTGCCAGCAGTTCTTCCGGGACAGGGGACCGATACGAGCAGTACTTC	TRBJ2-7	many	16	TRBD1	TRBV28
CASSLRGAGETQYF	TGCGCCAGCAGCTTGAGAGGGGCTGGAGAGACCCAGTACTTC	TRBJ2-5	few	14	NA	TRBV5-1
CASSWTTQETQYF	TGTGCCAGCAGTTGGACGACACAAGAGACCCAGTACTTC	TRBJ2-5	many	13	NA	TRBV12-3/TRBV12-4
CASINEAGGPQTQYF	TGTGCCAGCATCAACGAGGCGGGAGGGCCGCAGACCCAGTACTTC	TRBJ2-5	many	15	TRBD2	TRBV6-1
CASSVVAGELFF	TGTGCCAGCAGCGTAGTAGCCGGGGAGCTGTTTTTT	TRBJ2-2	NA	12	NA	TRBV9
CASNDSLAASTDTQYF	TGTGCCAGCAATGATAGCCTAGCGGCTAGCACAGATACGCAGTATTTT	TRBJ2-3	once	16	TRBD2	TRBV2
CASSPLAGAPSNTGELFF	TGTGCCAGCAGTCCCCTAGCGGGAGCTCCCTCGAACACCGGGGAGCTGTTTTTT	TRBJ2-2	many	18	TRBD2	TRBV12-3/TRBV12-4
CTSSSWYETQYF	TGTACCAGCAGCTCCTGGTACGAGACCCAGTACTTC	TRBJ2-5	NA	12	NA	TRBV5-6
CASSSPGLAQYF	TGTGCCAGCAGCTCACCGGGACTAGCTCAGTACTTC	TRBJ2-7	many	12	TRBD2	TRBV28
CASSYSQGHQYF	TGTGCCAGCAGTTACTCTCAGGGCCACCAGTACTTC	TRBJ2-5	NA	12	NA	TRBV6-5
CASSFPTSGNTGELFF	TGTGCCAGCAGTTTTCCGACTAGCGGGAACACCGGGGAGCTGTTTTTT	TRBJ2-2	many	16	TRBD2	TRBV28
CASSRVDPTQPQHF	TGTGCCAGCAGTAGAGTAGACCCGACCCAGCCCCAGCATTTT	TRBJ1-5	many	14	NA	TRBV2
CSARDRENPYEQYF	TGCAGTGCTAGAGATCGGGAGAACCCCTACGAGCAGTACTTC	TRBJ2-7	few	14	NA	TRBV20-1
CAWRFRQRNTEAFF	TGTGCCTGGAGGTTTCGACAGAGGAACACTGAAGCTTTCTTT	TRBJ1-1	many	14	NA	TRBV30
CSVKRETSYEQYF	TGCAGTGTTAAGCGGGAGACCAGTTACGAGCAGTACTTC	TRBJ2-7	NA	13	TRBD2	TRBV20-1
CASSFGGTYEQYF	TGTGCCAGCAGTTTTGGGGGGACCTACGAGCAGTACTTC	TRBJ2-7	many	13	NA	TRBV28
CASSPGGIYYEQYF	TGTGCCAGCAGCCCGGGGGGCATTTACTACGAGCAGTACTTC	TRBJ2-7	NA	14	NA	TRBV3-1
CASSAQGALNTEAFF	TGTGCCAGCAGCGCACAGGGGGCGCTGAACACTGAAGCTTTCTTT	TRBJ1-1	many	15	TRBD1	TRBV7-9